This TCR beta chain was found in a study of blood T cell repertoires in COVID-19. Repertoires were generated with immunoSEQ multiplex PCR, while TCRdb's copy carries only in-frame clones and drops some. Among about 190,000 clones listed, around 84% were seen once. The V end lost 1 base, the J end lost 2 bases, and 12 bases lay between the germline ends. The CDR3 length is 16 residues. Germline V CDR1 and CDR2: PRHDT, FYEKMQ (reference sequence). The material sequenced was peripheral blood. This receptor was identified in a human donor in a cohort sampled during active COVID-19. The chain is built from TRBV13 and TRBJ2-1; the D gene is possibly TRBD2 (6 bases). In DNA form, the CDR3 reads TGTGCCAGCAGCTTAGACGGCGGGATGACCTACAATGAGCAGTTCTTC. It yields the protein CASSLDGGMTYNEQFF.